This T cell receptor beta chain was identified during a study of human T cells and chemical hapten exposure. General study findings and limits: Following DPC sensitization, TCRs present above 1 in 1000 frequency showed no change.

Time point defined: patch test 1, 2 weeks after DPC sensitization. The treatment denotes: therapeutic diphenylcyclopropenone sensitization with weekly scalp DPC. Authors' data handling: Sample TCR counts, which ranged from about 23,224 to 700,000, had a median of roughly 96,000. MiXCR was run by TCRdb on the RACE reads, yielding one entry per CDR3 protein. The authors' filters were not applied to this entry. The table includes about 99,000 distinct CDR3 sequences, roughly 12% detected once. Regarding this clonotype: Its target is not known.

The CDR3 consists of 15 residues. The V gene lost 0 bases and the J gene lost 13 bases, with 16 bases spanning the gap. Germline V lookup: CDR1 LGHNA, CDR2 YSLEER. The TCR comes from a woman aged 35 to 49 with alopecia areata. Some clones in this sample may be carry-over from other donors' samples. The source material was whole blood, sampled in connection with sensitization to the hapten diphenylcyclopropenone (DPC). J is TRBJ1-6 and V is TRBV4-3, with D unclear. DNA for the CDR3: TGCGCCAGCAGCCAAGAAGGAGGGTCTGGGCTGCCCCTCCACTTT. Translated: CASSQEGGSGLPLHF.